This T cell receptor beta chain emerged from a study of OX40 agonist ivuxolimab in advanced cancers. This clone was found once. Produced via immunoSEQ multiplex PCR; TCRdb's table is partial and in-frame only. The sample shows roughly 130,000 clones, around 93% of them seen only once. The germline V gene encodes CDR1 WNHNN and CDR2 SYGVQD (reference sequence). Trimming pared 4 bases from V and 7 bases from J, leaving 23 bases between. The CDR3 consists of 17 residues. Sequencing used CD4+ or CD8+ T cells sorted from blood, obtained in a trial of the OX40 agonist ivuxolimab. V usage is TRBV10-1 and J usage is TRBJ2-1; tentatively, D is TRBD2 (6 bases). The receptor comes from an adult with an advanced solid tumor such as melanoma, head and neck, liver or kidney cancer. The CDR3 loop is CASSAEGGLFGGNEQFF. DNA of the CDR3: TGCGCCAGCAGTGCGGAGGGAGGCTTGTTCGGTGGTAATGAGCAGTTCTTC.